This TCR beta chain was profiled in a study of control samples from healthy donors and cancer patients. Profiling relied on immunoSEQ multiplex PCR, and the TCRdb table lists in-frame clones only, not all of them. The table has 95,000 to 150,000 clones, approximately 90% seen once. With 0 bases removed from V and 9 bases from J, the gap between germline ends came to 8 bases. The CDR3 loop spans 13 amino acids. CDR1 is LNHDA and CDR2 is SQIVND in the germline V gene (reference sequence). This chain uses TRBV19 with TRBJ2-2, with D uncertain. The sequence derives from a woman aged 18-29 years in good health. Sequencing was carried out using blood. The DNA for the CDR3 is TGTGCCAGTAGTATAGATCTTGGACGGGAGCTGTTTTTT. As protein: CASSIDLGRELFF.